This T cell receptor beta chain was profiled in a study of blood T cell repertoires in COVID-19. On the study more broadly: Material from acute and convalescent COVID-19 was sourced from the United States, Italy and Spain. Sources were T cells, B-cell-depleted T cells, or PBMCs; the material itself was cDNA or gDNA.

In the original analysis: Reference gene primers were amplified, and this amplification served to estimate nucleated cell counts. The table came from immunoSEQ multiplex PCR; TCRdb's copy has only in-frame clones and leaves some out. V and J calls and clone size are copied from that table; D and trimming were computed from the DNA. The top ten clones hold about 5% of a sample with 65,000 to 75,000 clones, about 91% of them seen once. CDR1 is MNHEY, CDR2 SVGAGI, per germline. CDR3 length: 15 amino acids. Trimming shortened V by 1 base and J by 2 bases, and 8 bases separated the two germline ends. This receptor was obtained from a woman between 45 and 65 years old with active COVID-19. The rearrangement joins TRBV6-5 to TRBJ2-2, with D maybe TRBD2 (5 bases). Sequencing used peripheral blood. The CDR3 DNA reads as TGTGCCAGCAGTTACTTGGAGGTTAACACCGGGGAGCTGTTTTTT. Amino acids: CASSYLEVNTGELFF.